Listed here are 4 T cell receptor beta chains from one sample, sequenced in a study of human versus mouse CDR3 diversity and MHC coevolution. Produced via immunoSEQ multiplex PCR; TCRdb's table is partial and in-frame only. This table holds about 83,000 clones, 85% to 95% found once. Sequenced: naive CD4+ T cells from blood. Described subset: CD45RO-negative CD62L-positive naive CD4 T cells. The receptors were sampled from a person aged 25 to 75 in good health.

The rearrangement uses TRBV6-6 and TRBJ2-1; weak D call: TRBD2 (7 bases). CDR1 and CDR2 from the germline V gene are MNHNY and SVGAGI (reference sequence). CDR3 length equals 15 residues. The V end was cut by 5 bases, the J end by 4 bases, with 15 bases between. The CDR3 spells CASSAGRGTYNEQFF. The CDR3 DNA is TGTGCCAGCAGTGCGGGGAGGGGGACTTACAATGAGCAGTTCTTC.

V gene TRBV6-4 combines with J gene TRBJ2-7; 8 bases align to TRBD1. V lost 7 bases to trimming and J lost 0 bases; unmatched junction nucleotides: 8. CDR3 length equals 15 residues. Germline CDR1 is MRHNA and CDR2 is SNTAGT. The CDR3 spells CASMTRDRFSYEQYF. CDR3 coding DNA: TGTGCCAGCATGACCCGGGACAGGTTCTCCTACGAGCAGTACTTC.

The V gene is TRBV27, the J gene TRBJ2-2; perhaps TRBD2 as D (6 bases). This CDR3 region has 15 residues. The germline V and J ends were trimmed by 5 bases and 3 bases, with 13 bases remaining between them. The V gene's germline CDR1 is MNHEY and CDR2 SMNVEV (reference sequence). CDR3 sequence (DNA): TGTGCCAGCAGTCGGTCGGTAGCGGACACCGGGGAGCTGTTTTTT. It translates to CASSRSVADTGELFF.

The V call is TRBV11-2, the J call TRBJ1-1, with 10 nucleotides matching TRBD1. This CDR3 has 13 amino acids. Germline loops: CDR1 SGHAT, CDR2 FQNNGV. V was clipped by 5 bases and J by 5 bases; unmatched bases: 2. The CDR3 coding sequence is TGTGCCAGCAGCGTGGACAGGGGGACTGAAGCTTTCTTT. Its translation: CASSVDRGTEAFF.